This section outlines one TCR beta chain sequence together with its context. The sample originates from a study of control samples from healthy donors and cancer patients. The CDR3 covers 12 residues. Germline assignment: CDR1 MNHEY and CDR2 SMNVEV (reference sequence). The V end was cut by 5 bases, the J end by 5 bases, with 4 bases between. Assay: immunoSEQ multiplex PCR; the TCRdb copy retains only in-frame clones and omits some. The data show some 140,000 clones, with around 96% seen just once and approximately 5.5% held by the top ten. The sample was blood. V gene TRBV27 combines with J gene TRBJ1-6; D uncertain. The receptor's source is a man aged 35-49 years in good health. The CDR3 sequence: CASSTNNSPLHF. In DNA form, the CDR3 reads TGTGCCAGCAGTACCAATAATTCACCCCTCCACTTT.